Each of the 10 T cell receptor beta chains below was sequenced from the same sample in a study of blood T cells in healthy people across ages. A second PCR, run for 7 to 11 cycles, used a sample-barcoded 5' primer plus a J-beta primer mix. TCRdb called the 5' RACE reads again in MiXCR, with one record for every CDR3 protein. The data hold about 800,000 distinct CDR3 sequences, with roughly 60% observed a single time. Sequenced sample: blood. The receptor source for this set is a man in his thirties or forties in good health.

J is TRBJ2-7 and V is TRBV10-3; 9 positions match TRBD2. The CDR3 contains 17 residues. V gave up 0 bases and J gave up 2 bases; unmatched junction bases: 8. Germline V CDR1 and CDR2: ENHRY, SYGVKD. CDR3 amino acids: CAISESTTSGPPYEQYF. In nucleotides, the CDR3 is TGTGCCATCAGTGAGTCGACGACTAGCGGACCCCCCTACGAGCAGTACTTC.

The CDR3 region has the DNA TGTGCCAGCAGTAAGATGGGTGAGACCCAGTACTTC. This gives the protein CASSKMGETQYF. J is TRBJ2-5 and V is TRBV6-5; D uncertain. V was clipped by 5 bases and J by 5 bases, with 9 bases between them. Germline V gene data show CDR1 as MNHEY and CDR2 as SVGAGI. The CDR3 is 12 residues long.

The V gene is TRBV29-1, the J gene TRBJ2-3, with TRBD2 matching over 9 bases. CDR1 and CDR2 (germline): SQVTM, ANQGSEA. CDR3 size: 15 residues. V was pared by 6 bases and J by 2 bases, with 9 bases of the junction left unmatched. The CDR3 DNA follows: TGCAGCGTCGCCGGGACTAGCTTCACCACAGATACGCAGTATTTT. Encoded protein: CSVAGTSFTTDTQYF.

This clonotype occurred a few times. The CDR3 DNA reads TGTGCCAGCAGTCAAAATTCACAGGGAGGTGAGCAGTTCTTC. This translates into CASSQNSQGGEQFF. This chain uses TRBV12-3 or TRBV12-4 with TRBJ2-1; the D gene could be TRBD1 or TRBD2 (6 bases each). Between the trimmed V and J ends, which lost 5 bases and 9 bases, there was a span of 17 bases. The CDR3 loop spans 14 amino acids.

The genes are TRBV30 and TRBJ2-1; unclear D gene. The CDR3 length is 12 residues. Germline V gives CDR1 GTSNPN, CDR2 SVGIG (reference sequence). V lost 3 bases, J lost 8 bases, and 11 bases lay in between. CDR3 nucleotide sequence: TGTGCCTGGAGATCGGCCCTCTATGAGCAGTTCTTC. Amino acid sequence: CAWRSALYEQFF.

Worth noting for this clonotype: Germline and junction disagree at one end, which may indicate a read error. This sequence joins TRBV14 and TRBJ2-4; the D gene is possibly TRBD2 (6 bases). The last part of the DNA fits TRBJ2-7 better; the J call may be wrong. Germline CDR1 reads SGHDN; CDR2 reads FVKESK. The CDR3 is made up of 16 amino acids. CDR3 sequence reads: CTSSPNGGIASYEQYF. The CDR3 DNA reads TGTACCAGCAGCCCTAACGGAGGGATAGCCTCCTACGAGCAGTACTTC.

The chain joins TRBV27 to TRBJ2-7; D not certain. Germline-derived CDR1 and CDR2 are MNHEY and SMNVEV (reference sequence). This CDR3 has 11 residues. V lost 8 bases and J 6 bases, leaving 11 bases between the germline ends. The CDR3 bases are TGTGCCAGCCTAGGGTTTGGCGAGCAGTACTTC. Protein product: CASLGFGEQYF.

The chain employs TRBV7-9 and TRBJ2-1, with a tentative D call TRBD2 (5 bases). Germline V gene lookup returns CDR1 SEHNR and CDR2 FQNEAQ (reference sequence). Trimming took off 2 bases at V and 9 bases at J, with 8 bases between the two ends. The CDR3 is 12 residues long. The CDR3 protein is CASSLFAGEQFF. The CDR3 nucleotides are TGTGCCAGCAGCTTATTCGCGGGTGAGCAGTTCTTC.

This chain links TRBV7-2 with TRBJ2-6; 8 bases agree with TRBD1. V trimming: 5 bases; J trimming: 0 bases; junction bases outside the gene matches: 9. Germline V lookup: CDR1 SGHTA, CDR2 FQGNSA. The CDR3 consists of 18 residues. The CDR3 coding sequence is TGTGCCAGCAGCCCCCGGACAGGGAGAAGCTCTGGGGCCAACGTCCTGACTTTC. Protein product: CASSPRTGRSSGANVLTF.

This rearrangement joins TRBV20-1 to TRBJ2-7; possibly TRBD1 for D (5 bases). Germline CDR1 and CDR2: DFQATT and SNEGSKA (reference sequence). The CDR3 covers 10 residues. V lost 6 bases to trimming and J lost 6 bases, with 9 bases between them. CDR3 nucleotides: TGCAGTGCGGATACAGGCGAGCAGTACTTC. Translating gives CSADTGEQYF.